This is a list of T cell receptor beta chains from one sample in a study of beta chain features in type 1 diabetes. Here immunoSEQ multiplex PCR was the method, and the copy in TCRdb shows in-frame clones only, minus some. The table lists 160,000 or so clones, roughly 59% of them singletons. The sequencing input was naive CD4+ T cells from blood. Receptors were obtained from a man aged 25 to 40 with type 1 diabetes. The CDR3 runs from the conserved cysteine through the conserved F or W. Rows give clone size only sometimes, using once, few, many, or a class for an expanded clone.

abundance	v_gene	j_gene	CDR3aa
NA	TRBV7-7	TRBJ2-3	CASSPSPSGEDTQYF
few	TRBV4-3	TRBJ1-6	CASSQEANSPLHF
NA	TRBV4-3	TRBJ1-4	CASSQEAGWGEKLFF
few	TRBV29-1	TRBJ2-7	CSAQLRDRGRNEQYF
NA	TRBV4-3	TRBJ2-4	CASSQEKGLAKNIQYF
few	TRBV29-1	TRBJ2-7	CSVRGDSNYEQYF
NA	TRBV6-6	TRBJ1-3	CASTRQGSTGNTIYF
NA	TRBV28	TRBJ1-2	CASSSGQGDGYTF
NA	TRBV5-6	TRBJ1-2	CASSLGQELYGYTF
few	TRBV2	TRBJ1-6	CASSTGGGSPLHF
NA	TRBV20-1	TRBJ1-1	CSAKGGTEAFF
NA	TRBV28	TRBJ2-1	CASSSGTGGAHNEQFF
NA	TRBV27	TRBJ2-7	CASSRHVQSTGEQYF
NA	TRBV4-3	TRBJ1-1	CASSQDSLTGLNTEAFF